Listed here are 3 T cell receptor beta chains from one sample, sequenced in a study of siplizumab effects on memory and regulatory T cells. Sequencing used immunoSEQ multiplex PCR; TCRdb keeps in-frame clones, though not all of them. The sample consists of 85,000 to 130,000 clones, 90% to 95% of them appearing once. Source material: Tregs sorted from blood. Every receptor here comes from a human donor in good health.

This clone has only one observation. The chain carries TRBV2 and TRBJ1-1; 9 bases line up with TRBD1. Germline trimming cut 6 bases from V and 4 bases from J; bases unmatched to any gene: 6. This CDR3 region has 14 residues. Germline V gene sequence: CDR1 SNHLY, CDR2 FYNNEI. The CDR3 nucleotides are TGTGCCAGCAGAACAGGGGGCCGCATCACTGAAGCTTTCTTT. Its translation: CASRTGGRITEAFF.

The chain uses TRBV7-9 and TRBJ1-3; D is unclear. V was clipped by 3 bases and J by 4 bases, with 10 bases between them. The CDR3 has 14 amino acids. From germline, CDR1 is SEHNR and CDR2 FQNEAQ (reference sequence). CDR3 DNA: TGTGCCAGCAGCTTTTCTACGGGAGGAAACACCATATATTTT. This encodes CASSFSTGGNTIYF.

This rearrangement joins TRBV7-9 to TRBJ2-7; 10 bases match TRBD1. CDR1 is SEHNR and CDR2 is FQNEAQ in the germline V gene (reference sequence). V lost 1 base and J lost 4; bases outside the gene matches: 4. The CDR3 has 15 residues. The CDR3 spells CASSLVGTGDYEQYF. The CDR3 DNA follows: TGTGCCAGCAGCTTAGTAGGGACAGGGGATTACGAGCAGTACTTC.